A single sample gave rise to the 3 T cell receptor beta chains below, sequenced in a study of identical twins. TCRdb independently ran MiXCR on the 5' RACE reads; one entry per CDR3 protein. The sample has 1.5 million to 2 million distinct CDR3 sequences; about 30% are singletons. The specimen was cord blood. Receptor source: a newborn girl in good health.

To note about this clonotype: A read error may explain this, as a much larger clone is one base away. The CDR3 sequence is CASRAASYERYF. Here the CDR3 DNA reads TGTGCCAGCAGGGCAGCCTCCTACGAGCGGTACTTC. The chain has TRBV2 and TRBJ2-7; D is ambiguous. The CDR3 length is 12 residues. Per the germline V gene, CDR1 is SNHLY and CDR2 is FYNNEI.

This clonotype was seen a handful of times. The chain combines TRBV20-1 with TRBJ2-2, with 7 bases aligning to TRBD2. The CDR3 covers 17 residues. Germline loops: CDR1 DFQATT, CDR2 SNEGSKA (reference sequence). Unmatched junction bases numbered 16, after V lost 5 bases and J lost 4 bases. CDR3 amino acids: CSAASKGSGRSTGELFF. CDR3 bases: TGCAGTGCTGCCTCAAAAGGTAGCGGGCGGAGCACCGGGGAGCTGTTTTTT.

The chain joins TRBV29-1 to TRBJ2-1, with a tentative D call TRBD2 (5 bases). The last part of the DNA fits TRBJ2-7 better; the J call may be wrong. This CDR3 is 14 amino acids long. Germline CDR1 SQVTM, CDR2 ANQGSEA. CDR3: CSVEGRPSYNEQYF. CDR3 nucleotide sequence: TGCAGCGTTGAAGGGAGGCCCTCCTACAATGAGCAGTACTTC.